Here is one T cell receptor (beta chain) with its context. This sample was included in a study of CD8+ T cells in alopecia areata. The CDR3 runs to 16 residues. Trimming left V 9 bases short and J 0 bases short, with 18 bases between. The germline CDR1 and CDR2 sequences are MNHEY and SMNVEV (reference sequence). RNA extraction was followed by reverse transcription into cDNA, which acted as the sequencing template. The method was immunoSEQ multiplex PCR; TCRdb's version includes in-frame clones alone and lacks a portion of them. This table has roughly 250,000 clones, 67% appearing once. The TCR originated in a human donor with alopecia areata. V is TRBV27 and J is TRBJ2-1, with a weak D call TRBD2 (6 bases). The sample in question was CD4+ T cells sorted from blood, obtained at week 0. The CDR3 bases are TGTGCCAGTCAGCGGGCGGGGTTACCCTCCTACAATGAGCAGTTCTTC. It yields the protein CASQRAGLPSYNEQFF.